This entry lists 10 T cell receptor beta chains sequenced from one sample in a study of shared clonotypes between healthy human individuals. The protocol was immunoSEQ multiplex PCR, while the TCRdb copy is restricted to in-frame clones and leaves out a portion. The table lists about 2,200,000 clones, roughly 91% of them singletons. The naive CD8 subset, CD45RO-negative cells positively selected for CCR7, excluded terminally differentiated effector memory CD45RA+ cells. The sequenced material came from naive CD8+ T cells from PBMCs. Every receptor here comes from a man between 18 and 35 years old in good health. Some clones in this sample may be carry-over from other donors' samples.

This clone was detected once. Written as DNA, the CDR3 is TGTGCCAGCAGTGAATGGGGAATTCGAGGAGATACGCAGTATTTT. Its translation: CASSEWGIRGDTQYF. This chain uses TRBV6-1 with TRBJ2-3; no firm D call. V lost 2 bases and J 5 bases, leaving 14 bases between the germline ends. This CDR3 region has 15 residues. Germline V lookup: CDR1 MNHNS, CDR2 SASEGT.

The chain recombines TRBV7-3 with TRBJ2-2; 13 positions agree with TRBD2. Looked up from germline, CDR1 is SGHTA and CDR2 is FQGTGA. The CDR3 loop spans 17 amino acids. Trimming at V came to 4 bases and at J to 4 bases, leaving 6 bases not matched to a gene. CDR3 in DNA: TGTGCCAGCAGCTCCGGCCGACTAGCGGGAGGCACCGGGGAGCTGTTTTTT. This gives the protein CASSSGRLAGGTGELFF.

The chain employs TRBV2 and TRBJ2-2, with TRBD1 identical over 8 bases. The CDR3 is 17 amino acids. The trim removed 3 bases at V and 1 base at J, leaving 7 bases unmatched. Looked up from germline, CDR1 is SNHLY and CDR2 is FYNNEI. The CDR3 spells CASSDNAGTGNTGELFF. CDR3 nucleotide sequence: TGTGCCAGCAGTGATAACGCCGGGACAGGGAACACCGGGGAGCTGTTTTTT.

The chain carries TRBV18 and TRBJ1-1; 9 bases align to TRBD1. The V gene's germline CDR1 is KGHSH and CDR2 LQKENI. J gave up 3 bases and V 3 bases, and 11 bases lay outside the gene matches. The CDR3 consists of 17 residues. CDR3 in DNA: TGTGCCAGCTCACCCTGGGGACAGGGTGATTTGGACACTGAAGCTTTCTTT. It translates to CASSPWGQGDLDTEAFF.

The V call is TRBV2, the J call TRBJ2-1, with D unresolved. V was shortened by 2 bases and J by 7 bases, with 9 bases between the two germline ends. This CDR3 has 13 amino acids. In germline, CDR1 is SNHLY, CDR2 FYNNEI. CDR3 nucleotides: TGTGCCAGCAGTGAAACTCTGGGGAATGAGCAGTTCTTC. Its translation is CASSETLGNEQFF.

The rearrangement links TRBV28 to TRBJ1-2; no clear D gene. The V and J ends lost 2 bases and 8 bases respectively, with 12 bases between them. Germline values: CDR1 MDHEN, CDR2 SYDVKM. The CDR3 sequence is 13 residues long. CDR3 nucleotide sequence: TGTGCCAGCAGTTTAACCGGGGTCAGCGGCTACACCTTC. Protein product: CASSLTGVSGYTF.

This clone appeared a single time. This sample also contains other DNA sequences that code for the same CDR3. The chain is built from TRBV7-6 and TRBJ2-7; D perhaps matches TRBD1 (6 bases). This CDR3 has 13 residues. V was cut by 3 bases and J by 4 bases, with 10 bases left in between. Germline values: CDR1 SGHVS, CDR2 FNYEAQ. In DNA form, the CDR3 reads TGTGCCAGCAGCTTGGGAACAGGGTACGAGCAGTACTTC. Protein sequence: CASSLGTGYEQYF. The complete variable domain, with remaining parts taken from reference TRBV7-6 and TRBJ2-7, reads GAGVSQSPRYKVTKRGQDVALRCDPISGHVSLYWYRQALGQGPEFLTYFNYEAQQDKSGLPNDRFSAERPEGSISTLTIQRTEQRDSAMYRCASSLGTGYEQYFGPGTRLTVT.

CDR3 nucleotides: TGTGCCAGCAGTCAGCGGGAGGGCCTCTCCTACGAGCAGTACTTC. Translating gives CASSQREGLSYEQYF. The chain has TRBV6-1 and TRBJ2-7; TRBD2 matches at 10 bases. Trimming removed 5 bases from V and 0 bases from J; junction bases left unmatched: 4. The CDR3 has 15 amino acids. Looked up from germline, CDR1 is MNHNS and CDR2 is SASEGT.

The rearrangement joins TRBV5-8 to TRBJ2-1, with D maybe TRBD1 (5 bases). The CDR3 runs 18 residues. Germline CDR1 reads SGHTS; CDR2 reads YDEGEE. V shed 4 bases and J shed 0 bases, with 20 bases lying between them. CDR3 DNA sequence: TGTGCCAGCAGCCTCCGGACACCTGACTCAAGCTCCTACAATGAGCAGTTCTTC. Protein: CASSLRTPDSSSYNEQFF.

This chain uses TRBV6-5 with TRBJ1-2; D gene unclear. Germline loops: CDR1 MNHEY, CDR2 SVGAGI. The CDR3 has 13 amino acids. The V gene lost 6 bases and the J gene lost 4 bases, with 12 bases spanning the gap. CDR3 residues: CASRPGLIYGYTF. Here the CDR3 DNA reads TGTGCCAGCAGGCCCGGACTGATCTATGGCTACACCTTC.